These T cell receptor beta chains were read from a single sample in a study of long-term antiretroviral therapy in people with HIV. Sequenced by immunoSEQ multiplex PCR; TCRdb stores in-frame clones only, minus some. The sample has around 20,000 clones; over 60% are singletons. The input for sequencing was unsorted PBMCs, taken 2.9 years after starting antiretroviral therapy. The receptor set was obtained from a woman under 40 with HIV. Both conserved end residues are part of each CDR3. A D gene is named only where the DNA matches it firmly. Size values are once, few and many counts, or a class for expanded clones, and some rows have none.

size,length,J,V,D,CDR3,DNA
few,15,TRBJ1-1,TRBV4-1,.,CASSQIAQGNTEAFF,TGCGCCAGCAGCCAAATCGCCCAGGGGAACACTGAAGCTTTCTTT
.,14,TRBJ1-1,TRBV7-3,.,CASSRDRTNTEAFF,TGTGCCAGCAGCCGAGACAGGACGAACACTGAAGCTTTCTTT
.,15,TRBJ1-5,TRBV6-5,.,CASSYSRTANQPQHF,TGTGCCAGCAGTTACTCTAGGACAGCTAATCAGCCCCAGCATTTT
.,15,TRBJ2-2,TRBV6-5,TRBD1,CASTAGGFVTGELFF,TGTGCCAGCACCGCAGGGGGCTTTGTCACCGGGGAGCTGTTTTTT
.,12,TRBJ1-2,TRBV30,.,CAWSVSTGGYTF,TGTGCCTGGAGTGTGAGTACAGGTGGCTACACCTTC
.,15,TRBJ1-2,TRBV6-5,.,CASSSLGEINYGYTF,TGTGCCAGCAGTTCGCTCGGGGAAATCAACTATGGCTACACCTTC
.,13,TRBJ2-7,TRBV2,.,CASIGPPTGEQYF,TGTGCCAGCATCGGACCGCCGACTGGGGAGCAGTACTTC
few,14,TRBJ2-7,TRBV18,.,CASSLQARDYEQYF,TGTGCCAGCTCCCTCCAGGCAAGGGACTACGAGCAGTACTTC
.,15,TRBJ1-1,TRBV18,.,CASSPLTGLNTEAFF,TGTGCCAGCTCACCACTCACGGGCCTGAACACTGAAGCTTTCTTT
.,14,TRBJ1-2,TRBV30,.,CAWSAQSKGNGYTF,TGTGCCTGGAGTGCCCAGAGTAAGGGGAATGGCTACACCTTC
.,17,TRBJ1-6,TRBV5-8,.,CASSLEGVGSYNSPLHF,TGTGCCAGCAGCTTGGAAGGGGTAGGCTCCTATAATTCACCCCTCCACTTT
.,14,TRBJ2-2,TRBV19,.,CASSLSVNTGELFF,TGTGCCAGTAGTCTTTCAGTGAACACCGGGGAGCTGTTTTTT
.,16,TRBJ1-3,TRBV7-8,.,CASSPKTGLSGNTIYF,TGTGCCAGCAGCCCAAAGACAGGCCTTTCTGGAAACACCATATATTTT
.,14,TRBJ1-1,TRBV5-1,.,CASSLDPGDTEAFF,TGCGCCAGCAGCTTGGATCCAGGGGACACTGAAGCTTTCTTT
.,15,TRBJ2-7,TRBV6-5,.,CASRPLGRPPYEQYF,TGTGCCAGCAGACCCTTGGGGAGGCCCCCCTACGAGCAGTACTTC
.,15,TRBJ1-3,TRBV4-1,.,CASSQDTSSGNTIYF,TGCGCCAGCAGCCAAGATACCAGCTCTGGAAACACCATATATTTT
.,13,TRBJ1-5,TRBV27,.,CASSFGFNQPQHF,TGTGCCAGCAGTTTTGGTTTCAATCAGCCCCAGCATTTT
once,13,TRBJ1-3,TRBV30,.,CAWNSGTGNTIYF,TGTGCCTGGAATTCAGGGACTGGAAACACCATATATTTT
few,15,TRBJ1-3,TRBV6-5,.,CASSRFASSGNTIYF,TGTGCCAGCAGCCGGTTCGCCAGCTCTGGAAACACCATATATTTT
.,15,TRBJ1-6,TRBV6-6,.,CASRGGGAINSPLHF,TGTGCCAGCAGGGGAGGGGGGGCTATTAATTCACCCCTCCACTTT
.,20,TRBJ1-1,TRBV9,.,CASSVYEGRGSPFGGTEAFF,TGTGCCAGCAGCGTATATGAAGGGCGAGGGAGCCCTTTCGGGGGCACTGAAGCTTTCTTT
.,21,TRBJ2-5,TRBV10-3,TRBD2,CAISEWLKAGTSGVSQETQYF,TGTGCCATCAGTGAGTGGCTTAAAGCCGGGACTAGCGGAGTAAGCCAAGAGACCCAGTACTTC